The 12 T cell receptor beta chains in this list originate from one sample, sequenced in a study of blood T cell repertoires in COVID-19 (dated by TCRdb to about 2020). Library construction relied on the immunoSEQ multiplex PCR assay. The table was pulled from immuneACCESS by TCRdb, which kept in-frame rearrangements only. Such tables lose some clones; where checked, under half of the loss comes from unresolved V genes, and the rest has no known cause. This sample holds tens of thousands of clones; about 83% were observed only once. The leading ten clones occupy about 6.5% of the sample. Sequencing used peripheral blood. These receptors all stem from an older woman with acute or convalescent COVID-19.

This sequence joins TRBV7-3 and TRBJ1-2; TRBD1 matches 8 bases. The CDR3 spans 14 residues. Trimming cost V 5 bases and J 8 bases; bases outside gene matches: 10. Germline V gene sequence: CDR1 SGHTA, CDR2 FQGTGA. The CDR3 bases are TGTGCCAGCAGCCAGGGGGGGACAGGCTCCGGCTACACCTTC. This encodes CASSQGGTGSGYTF.

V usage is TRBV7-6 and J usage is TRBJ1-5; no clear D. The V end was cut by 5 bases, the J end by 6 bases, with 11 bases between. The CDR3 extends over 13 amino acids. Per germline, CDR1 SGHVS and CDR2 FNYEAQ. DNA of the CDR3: TGTGCCAGCAGCGGGGAGATGGGTCAGCCCCAGCATTTT. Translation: CASSGEMGQPQHF. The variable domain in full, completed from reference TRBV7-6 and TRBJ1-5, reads GAGVSQSPRYKVTKRGQDVALRCDPISGHVSLYWYRQALGQGPEFLTYFNYEAQQDKSGLPNDRFSAERPEGSISTLTIQRTEQRDSAMYRCASSGEMGQPQHFGDGTRLSIL.

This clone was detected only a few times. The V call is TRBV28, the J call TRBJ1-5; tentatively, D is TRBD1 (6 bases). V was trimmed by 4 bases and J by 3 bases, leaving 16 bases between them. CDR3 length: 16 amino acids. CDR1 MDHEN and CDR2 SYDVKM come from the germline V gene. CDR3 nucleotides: TGTGCCAGCAGTTCCGCGGGGGCCGTCGACAATCAGCCCCAGCATTTT. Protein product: CASSSAGAVDNQPQHF.

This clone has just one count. The CDR3 reads CASSFVGGDTEAFF. The CDR3 region has the DNA TGCGCCAGCAGCTTTGTAGGGGGGGACACTGAAGCTTTCTTT. This chain connects TRBV5-1 to TRBJ1-1, with a tentative D call TRBD1 (6 bases). This CDR3 has 14 amino acids. V was cut by 2 bases and J by 3 bases, with 11 bases left in between. The V gene's germline CDR1 is SGHRS and CDR2 YFSETQ.

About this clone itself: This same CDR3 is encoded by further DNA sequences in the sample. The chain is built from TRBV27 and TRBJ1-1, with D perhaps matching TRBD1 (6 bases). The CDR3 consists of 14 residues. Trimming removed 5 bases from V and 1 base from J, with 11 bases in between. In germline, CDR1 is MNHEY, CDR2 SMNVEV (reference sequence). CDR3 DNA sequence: TGTGCCAGCAGTCCTGACAGGCAGAACACTGAAGCTTTCTTT. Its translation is CASSPDRQNTEAFF.

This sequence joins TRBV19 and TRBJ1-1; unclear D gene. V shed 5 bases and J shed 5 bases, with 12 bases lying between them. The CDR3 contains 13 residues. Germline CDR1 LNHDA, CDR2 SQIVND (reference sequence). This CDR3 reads CASSDPGRTEAFF. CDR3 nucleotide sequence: TGTGCCAGTAGTGATCCCGGTCGTACTGAAGCTTTCTTT.

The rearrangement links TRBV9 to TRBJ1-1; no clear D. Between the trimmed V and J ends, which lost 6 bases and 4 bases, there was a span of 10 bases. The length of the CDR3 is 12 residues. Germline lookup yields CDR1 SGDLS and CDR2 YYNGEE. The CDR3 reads CASTSSGTEAFF. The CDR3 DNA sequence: TGTGCCAGCACCTCCTCAGGCACTGAAGCTTTCTTT.

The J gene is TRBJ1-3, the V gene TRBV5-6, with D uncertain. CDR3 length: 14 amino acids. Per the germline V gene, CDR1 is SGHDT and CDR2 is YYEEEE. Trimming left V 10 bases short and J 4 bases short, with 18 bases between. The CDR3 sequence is CASKPGPGGNTIYF. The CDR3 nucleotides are TGTGCCTCTAAGCCGGGCCCGGGGGGAAACACCATATATTTT. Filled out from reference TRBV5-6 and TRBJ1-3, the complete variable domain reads DAGVTQSPTHLIKTRGQQVTLRCSPKSGHDTVSWYQQALGQGPQFIFQYYEEEERQRGNFPDRFSGHQFPNYSSELNVNALLLGDSALYLCASKPGPGGNTIYFGEGSWLTVV.

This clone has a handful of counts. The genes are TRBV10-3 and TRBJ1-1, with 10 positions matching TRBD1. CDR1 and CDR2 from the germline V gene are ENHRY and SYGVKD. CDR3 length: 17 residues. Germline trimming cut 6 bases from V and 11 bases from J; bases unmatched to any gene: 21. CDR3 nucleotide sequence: TGTGCCATCAGCCTCAAACGGGACAGGGGAACTGGTTTCCCCGCTTTCTTT. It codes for CAISLKRDRGTGFPAFF.

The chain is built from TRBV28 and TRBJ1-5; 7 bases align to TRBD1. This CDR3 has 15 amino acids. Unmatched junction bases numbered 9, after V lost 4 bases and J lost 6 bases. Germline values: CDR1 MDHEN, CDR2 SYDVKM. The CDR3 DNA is TGTGCCAGCAGTTCGGGACAGCTCTTGACTCAGCCCCAGCATTTT. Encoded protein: CASSSGQLLTQPQHF. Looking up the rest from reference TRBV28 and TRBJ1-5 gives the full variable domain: DVKVTQSSRYLVKRTGEKVFLECVQDMDHENMFWYRQDPGLGLRLIYFSYDVKMKEKGDIPEGYSVSREKKERFSLILESASTNQTSMYLCASSSGQLLTQPQHFGDGTRLSIL.

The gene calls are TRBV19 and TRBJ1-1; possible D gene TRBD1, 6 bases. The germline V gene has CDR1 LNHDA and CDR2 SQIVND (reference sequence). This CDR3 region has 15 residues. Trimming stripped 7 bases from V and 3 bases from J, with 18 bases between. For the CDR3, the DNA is TGTGCCAGTAAACTCAGGGGTCTCGGTGACACTGAAGCTTTCTTT. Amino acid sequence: CASKLRGLGDTEAFF.

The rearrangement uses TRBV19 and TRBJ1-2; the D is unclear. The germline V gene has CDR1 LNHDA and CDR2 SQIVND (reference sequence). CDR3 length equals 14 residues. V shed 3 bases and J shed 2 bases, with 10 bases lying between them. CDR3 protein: CASSIVDGNYGYTF. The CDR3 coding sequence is TGTGCCAGTAGTATCGTCGACGGGAACTATGGCTACACCTTC.